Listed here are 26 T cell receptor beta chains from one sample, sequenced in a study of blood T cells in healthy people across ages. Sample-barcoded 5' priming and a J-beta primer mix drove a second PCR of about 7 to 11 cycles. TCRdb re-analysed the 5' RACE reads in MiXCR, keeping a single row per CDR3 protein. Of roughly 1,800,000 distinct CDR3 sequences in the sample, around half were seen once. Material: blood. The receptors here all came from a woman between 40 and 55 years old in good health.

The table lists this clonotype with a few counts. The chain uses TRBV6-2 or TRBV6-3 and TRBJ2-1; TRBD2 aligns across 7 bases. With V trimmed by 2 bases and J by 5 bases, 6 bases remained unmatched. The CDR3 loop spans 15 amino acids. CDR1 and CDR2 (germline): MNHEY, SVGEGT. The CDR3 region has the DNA TGTGCCAGCAGTTACAGGGCTAGCGGTAACAATGAGCAGTTCTTC. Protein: CASSYRASGNNEQFF.

The CDR3 region has the DNA TGTGCCAGCAGCTTCCGGACAGGGGGAGATGGGACTGAAGCTTTCTTT. It specifies CASSFRTGGDGTEAFF. The gene calls are TRBV6-6 and TRBJ1-1, with TRBD1 identical over 10 bases. The CDR3 has 16 amino acids. V lost 6 bases, J lost 5 bases, and 12 bases stayed unmatched. Germline V gene data show CDR1 as MNHNY and CDR2 as SVGAGI (reference sequence).

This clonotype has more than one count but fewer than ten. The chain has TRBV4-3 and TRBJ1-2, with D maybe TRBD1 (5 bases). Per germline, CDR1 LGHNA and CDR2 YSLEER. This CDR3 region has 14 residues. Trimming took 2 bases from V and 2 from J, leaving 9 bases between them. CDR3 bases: TGCGCCAGCAGCCAAAGGGGATGGAACTATGGCTACACCTTC. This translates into CASSQRGWNYGYTF.

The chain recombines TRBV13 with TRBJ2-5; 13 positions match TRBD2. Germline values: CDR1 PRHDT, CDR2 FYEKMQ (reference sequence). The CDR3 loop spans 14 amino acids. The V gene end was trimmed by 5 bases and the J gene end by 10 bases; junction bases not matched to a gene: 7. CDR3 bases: TGTGCCAGCAGCCCTCGGGGACTAGCGGGATACCAGTACTTC. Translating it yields CASSPRGLAGYQYF.

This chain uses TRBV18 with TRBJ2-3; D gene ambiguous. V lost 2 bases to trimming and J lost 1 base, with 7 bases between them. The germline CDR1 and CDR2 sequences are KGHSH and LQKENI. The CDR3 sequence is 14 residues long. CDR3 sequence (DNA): TGTGCCAGCTCACCAAAGGCAGGCACAGATACGCAGTATTTT. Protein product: CASSPKAGTDTQYF.

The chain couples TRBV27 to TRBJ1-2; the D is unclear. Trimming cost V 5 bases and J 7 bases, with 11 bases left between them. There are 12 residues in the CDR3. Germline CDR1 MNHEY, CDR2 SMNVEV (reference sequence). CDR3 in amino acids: CASSDRTGGYTF. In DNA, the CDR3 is TGTGCCAGCAGTGATCGGACTGGTGGCTACACCTTC.

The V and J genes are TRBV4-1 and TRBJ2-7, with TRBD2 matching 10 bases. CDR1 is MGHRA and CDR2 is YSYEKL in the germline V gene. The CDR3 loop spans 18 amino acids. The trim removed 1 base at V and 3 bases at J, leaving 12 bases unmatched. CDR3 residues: CASSQVGTSGVGSYEQYF. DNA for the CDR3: TGCGCCAGCAGCCAAGTGGGAACTAGCGGGGTGGGGAGCTACGAGCAGTACTTC.

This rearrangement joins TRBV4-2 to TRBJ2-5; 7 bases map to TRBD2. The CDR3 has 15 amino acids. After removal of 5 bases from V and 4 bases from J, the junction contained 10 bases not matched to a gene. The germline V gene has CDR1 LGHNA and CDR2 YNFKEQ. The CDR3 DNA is TGTGCCAGCAGCGCCCCATCTAGCGGAGGAGAGACCCAGTACTTC. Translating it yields CASSAPSSGGETQYF.

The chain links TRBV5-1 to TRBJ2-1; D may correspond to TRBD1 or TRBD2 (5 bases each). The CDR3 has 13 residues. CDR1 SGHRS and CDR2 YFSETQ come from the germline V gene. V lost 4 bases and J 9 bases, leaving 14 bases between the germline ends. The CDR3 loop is CASSAGTVGEQFF. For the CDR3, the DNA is TGCGCCAGCAGCGCCGGGACGGTGGGTGAGCAGTTCTTC.

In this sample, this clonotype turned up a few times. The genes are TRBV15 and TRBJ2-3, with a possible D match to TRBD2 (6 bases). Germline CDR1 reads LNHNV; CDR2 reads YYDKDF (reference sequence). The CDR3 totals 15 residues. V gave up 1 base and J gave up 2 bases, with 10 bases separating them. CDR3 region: CATSRVGLHTDTQYF. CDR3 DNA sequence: TGTGCCACCAGCAGAGTGGGACTGCACACAGATACGCAGTATTTT. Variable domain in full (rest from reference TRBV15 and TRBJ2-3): DAMVIQNPRYQVTQFGKPVTLSCSQTLNHNVMYWYQQKSSQAPKLLFHYYDKDFNNEADTPDNFQSRRPNTSFCFLDIRSPGLGDTAMYLCATSRVGLHTDTQYFGPGTRLTVL.

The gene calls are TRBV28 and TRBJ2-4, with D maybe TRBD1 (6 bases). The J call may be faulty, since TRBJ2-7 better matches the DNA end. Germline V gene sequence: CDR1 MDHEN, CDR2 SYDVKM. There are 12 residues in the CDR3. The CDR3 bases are TGTGCCAGCAACCGGGACATCTACGAGCAGTACTTC. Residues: CASNRDIYEQYF.

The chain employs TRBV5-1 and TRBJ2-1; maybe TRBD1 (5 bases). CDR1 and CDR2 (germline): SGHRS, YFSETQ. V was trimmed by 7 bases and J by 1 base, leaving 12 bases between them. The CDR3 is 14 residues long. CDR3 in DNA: TGCGCCAGCCGCAGACAGCCGTCCTACAATGAGCAGTTCTTC. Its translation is CASRRQPSYNEQFF.

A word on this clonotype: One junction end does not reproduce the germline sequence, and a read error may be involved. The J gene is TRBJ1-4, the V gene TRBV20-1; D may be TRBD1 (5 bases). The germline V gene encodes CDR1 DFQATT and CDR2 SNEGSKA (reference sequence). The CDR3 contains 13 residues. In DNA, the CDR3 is TGCAGTGCTAGACAGGGACTTAATGGAAAACTGTTTTTT. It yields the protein CSARQGLNGKLFF.

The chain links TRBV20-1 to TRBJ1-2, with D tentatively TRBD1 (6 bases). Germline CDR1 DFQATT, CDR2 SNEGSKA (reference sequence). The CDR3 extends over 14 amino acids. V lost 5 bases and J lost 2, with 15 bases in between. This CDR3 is CSASDRRKNYGYTF. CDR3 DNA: TGCAGTGCTTCAGACAGGAGAAAAAACTATGGCTACACCTTC.

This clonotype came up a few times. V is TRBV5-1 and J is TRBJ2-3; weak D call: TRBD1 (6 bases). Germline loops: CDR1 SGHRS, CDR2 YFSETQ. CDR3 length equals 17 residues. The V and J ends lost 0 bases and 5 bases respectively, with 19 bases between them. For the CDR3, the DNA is TGCGCCAGCAGCTTGGCCCAAACAGGGCTTCGCGGAGATACGCAGTATTTT. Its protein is CASSLAQTGLRGDTQYF. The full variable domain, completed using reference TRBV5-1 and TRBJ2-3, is KAGVTQTPRYLIKTRGQQVTLSCSPISGHRSVSWYQQTPGQGLQFLFEYFSETQRNKGNFPGRFSGRQFSNSRSEMNVSTLELGDSALYLCASSLAQTGLRGDTQYFGPGTRLTVL.

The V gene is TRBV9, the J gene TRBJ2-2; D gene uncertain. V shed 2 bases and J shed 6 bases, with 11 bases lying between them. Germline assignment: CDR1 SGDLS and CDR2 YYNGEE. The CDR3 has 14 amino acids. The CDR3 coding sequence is TGTGCCAGCAGCGTGGCTAGATTGGCCGGGGAGCTGTTTTTT. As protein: CASSVARLAGELFF. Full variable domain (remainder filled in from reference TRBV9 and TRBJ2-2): DSGVTQTPKHLITATGQRVTLRCSPRSGDLSVYWYQQSLDQGLQFLIQYYNGEERAKGNILERFSAQQFPDLHSELNLSSLELGDSALYFCASSVARLAGELFFGEGSRLTVL.

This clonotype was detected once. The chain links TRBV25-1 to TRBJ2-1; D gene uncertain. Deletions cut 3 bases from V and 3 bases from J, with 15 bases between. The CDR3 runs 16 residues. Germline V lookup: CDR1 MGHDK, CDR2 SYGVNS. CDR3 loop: CASSDHAGVGYNEQFF. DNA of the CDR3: TGTGCCAGCAGTGATCATGCTGGGGTGGGCTACAATGAGCAGTTCTTC. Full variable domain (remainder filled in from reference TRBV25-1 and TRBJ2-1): EADIYQTPRYLVIGTGKKITLECSQTMGHDKMYWYQQDPGMELHLIHYSYGVNSTEKGDLSSESTVSRIRTEHFPLTLESARPSHTSQYLCASSDHAGVGYNEQFFGPGTRLTVL.

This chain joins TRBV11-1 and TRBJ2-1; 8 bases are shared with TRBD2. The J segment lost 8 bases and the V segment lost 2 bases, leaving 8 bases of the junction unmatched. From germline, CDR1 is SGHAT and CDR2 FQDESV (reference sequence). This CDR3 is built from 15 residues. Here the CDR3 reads CASSLQYGGADEQFF. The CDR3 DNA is TGTGCCAGCAGCTTACAGTACGGGGGGGCCGATGAGCAGTTCTTC.

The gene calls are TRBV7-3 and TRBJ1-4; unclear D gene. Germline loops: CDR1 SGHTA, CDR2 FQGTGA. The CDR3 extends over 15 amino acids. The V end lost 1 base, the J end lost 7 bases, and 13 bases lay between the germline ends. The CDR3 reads CASSLRPGEGEKLFF. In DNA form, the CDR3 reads TGTGCCAGCAGCTTAAGGCCCGGGGAGGGTGAAAAACTGTTTTTT.

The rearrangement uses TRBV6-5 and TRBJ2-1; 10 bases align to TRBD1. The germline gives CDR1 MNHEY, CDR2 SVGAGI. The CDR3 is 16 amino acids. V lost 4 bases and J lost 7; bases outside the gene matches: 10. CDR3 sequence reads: CASSSLGQGVGNEQFF. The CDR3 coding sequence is TGTGCCAGCAGTTCTCTAGGACAGGGGGTAGGAAATGAGCAGTTCTTC.

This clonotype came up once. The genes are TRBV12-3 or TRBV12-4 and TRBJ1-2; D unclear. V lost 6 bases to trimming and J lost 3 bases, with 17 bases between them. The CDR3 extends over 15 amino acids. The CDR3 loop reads CASRSDSKGHYGYTF. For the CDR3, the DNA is TGTGCCAGCAGGTCGGATTCCAAAGGTCACTATGGCTACACCTTC.

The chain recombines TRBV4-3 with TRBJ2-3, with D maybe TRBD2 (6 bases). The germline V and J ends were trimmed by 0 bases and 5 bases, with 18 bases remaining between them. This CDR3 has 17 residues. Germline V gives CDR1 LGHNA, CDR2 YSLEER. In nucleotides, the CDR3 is TGCGCCAGCAGCCAAGATCTCCTGGGCCTAGCGAAAGATACGCAGTATTTT. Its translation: CASSQDLLGLAKDTQYF.

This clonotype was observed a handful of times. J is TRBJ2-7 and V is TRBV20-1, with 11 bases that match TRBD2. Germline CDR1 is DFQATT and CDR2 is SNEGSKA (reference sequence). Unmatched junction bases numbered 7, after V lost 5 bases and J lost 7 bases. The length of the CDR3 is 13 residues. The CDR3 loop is CSAPTSGVVEQYF. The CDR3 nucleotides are TGCAGTGCTCCGACTAGCGGGGTGGTAGAGCAGTACTTC.

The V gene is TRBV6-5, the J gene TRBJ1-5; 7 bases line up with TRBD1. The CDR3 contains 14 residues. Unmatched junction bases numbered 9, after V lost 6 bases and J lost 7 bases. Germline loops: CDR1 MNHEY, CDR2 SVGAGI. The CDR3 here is CASRYRGGGQPQHF. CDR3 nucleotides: TGTGCCAGCAGGTACAGGGGAGGAGGGCAGCCCCAGCATTTT.

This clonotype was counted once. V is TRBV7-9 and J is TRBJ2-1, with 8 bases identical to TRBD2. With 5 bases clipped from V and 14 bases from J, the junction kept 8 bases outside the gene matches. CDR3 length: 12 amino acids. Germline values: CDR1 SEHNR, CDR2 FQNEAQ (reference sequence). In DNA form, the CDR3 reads TGTGCCAGCAGCCTATCGGGGGGGCCTGAGTTCTTC. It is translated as CASSLSGGPEFF.

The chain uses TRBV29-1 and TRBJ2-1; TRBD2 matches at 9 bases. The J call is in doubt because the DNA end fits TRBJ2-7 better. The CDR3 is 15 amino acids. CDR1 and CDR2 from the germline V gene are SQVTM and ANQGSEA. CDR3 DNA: TGCAGCGTTGGCGGTAGCGGGAGCTCCTACAATGAGCAGTACTTC. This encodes CSVGGSGSSYNEQYF.